Sequencing of this T cell receptor beta chain was carried out in a study of lung T cells in sarcoidosis with Löfgren's syndrome. This clonotype was detected many times. As yet, its antigen is unknown. The CDR3 runs to 13 residues. Germline loops: CDR1 SQVTM, CDR2 ANQGSEA. V lost 3 bases and J 6 bases, leaving 12 bases between the germline ends. TCRdb redid the calling of the reads with MiXCR, one entry per CDR3 protein. The profile covers 20,000 or so distinct CDR3 sequences, with roughly 20% appearing a single time and about 4% taken by the ten largest. Notes on the study in general: Shared TRAV12-1 and TRBV2 CDR3 motifs were reported across several patients.

V gene TRBV29-1 combines with J gene TRBJ2-1; D may be TRBD1 (6 bases). The sequence came from a human donor with sarcoidosis (Löfgren's syndrome or another form), or a control subject (not recorded which). Specimen: CD4+ T cells from PBMCs. The CDR3 loop is CSVDLRGGNEQFF. CDR3 DNA: TGCAGCGTTGATTTACGAGGGGGCAATGAGCAGTTCTTC.